This entry describes one T cell receptor (beta chain). This record belongs to a study of blood T cells in healthy people across ages. Germline V lookup: CDR1 MDHEN, CDR2 SYDVKM. V was shortened by 6 bases and J by 7 bases, with 27 bases between the two germline ends. CDR3 length: 17 residues. For the second PCR, which ran for about 6 to 11 cycles, a sample-barcoded 5' primer and a J-beta primer mix were used. One entry per CDR3 protein, called by TCRdb with MiXCR from the 5' RACE reads. The table includes about 1.8 million distinct CDR3 sequences, roughly 49% detected once. The V and J genes are TRBV28 and TRBJ1-2; perhaps TRBD1 as D (5 bases). The clonotype comes from a woman in her forties in good health. Sequencing was done on a sample of blood. The CDR3 here is CASRGFTVGRRGVGYTF. For the CDR3, the DNA is TGTGCCAGCAGGGGGTTTACCGTCGGACGGCGAGGGGTTGGCTACACCTTC.